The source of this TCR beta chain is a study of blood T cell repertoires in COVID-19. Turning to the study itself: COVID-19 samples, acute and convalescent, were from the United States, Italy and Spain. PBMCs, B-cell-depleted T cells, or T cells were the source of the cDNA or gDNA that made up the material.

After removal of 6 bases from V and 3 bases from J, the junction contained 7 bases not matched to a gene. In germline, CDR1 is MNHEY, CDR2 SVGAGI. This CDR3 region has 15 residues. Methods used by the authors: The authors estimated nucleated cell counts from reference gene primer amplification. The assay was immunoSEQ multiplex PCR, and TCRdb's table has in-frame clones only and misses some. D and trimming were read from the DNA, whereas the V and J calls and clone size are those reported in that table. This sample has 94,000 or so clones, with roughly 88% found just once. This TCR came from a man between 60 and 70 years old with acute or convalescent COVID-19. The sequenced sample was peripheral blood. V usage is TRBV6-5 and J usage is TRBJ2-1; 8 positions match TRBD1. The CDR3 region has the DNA TGTGCCAGCAGCCGTGGACAGGGTAACTACAATGAGCAGTTCTTC. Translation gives CASSRGQGNYNEQFF.